This is a list of T cell receptor beta chains from one sample in a study of CD8+ T cells in alopecia areata. Sequencing was performed with immunoSEQ multiplex PCR; in TCRdb, only in-frame clones are kept and a portion is missing. The data hold about 200,000 clones, with 45% to 75% observed a single time. Sample: CD4+ T cells sorted from blood, taken at week 4, from a patient treated with tofacitinib. These receptors all come from a human donor with alopecia areata. CDR3s leave out the opening cysteine and the closing phenylalanine or tryptophan. Clone size is not always given. Where it is, it says once, few, many or a class for expanded clones.

14	TRBV19	NA	ASRTTGGFSNQPQH
11	TRBV4-3	NA	ASSQQADSPLH
14	TRBV4-3	NA	ASSQEGGGNYNEQF
11	TRBV9	few	ASSVSLTGEAF
9	TRBV7-9	few	ASSLSPTQY
11	TRBV7-7	once	ASSPDSSYEQY
11	TRBV29-1	NA	SVDGGRPAGYT
14	TRBV5-4	NA	ASNRRERGGTGELF
14	TRBV6-1	NA	ASSELPTGVLTSAF
14	TRBV19	few	ASSSPRAVGAVEAF
13	TRBV5-6	NA	ASSLTQVGNQPQH
13	TRBV5-1	NA	ASSLTGGPTDTQY
12	TRBV2	NA	ASSEQGGNQPQH
13	TRBV6-5	NA	ASSYLQGGGSPLH
9	TRBV30	few	AWSPTGELF
12	TRBV6-5	NA	ASSLLGGNTEAF
15	TRBV15	once	ATSRDSSGGKQETQY
10	TRBV27	NA	ASSIPGGGYT
11	TRBV29-1	once	SASGEFNYGYT
13	TRBV2	NA	ASRAPGRMNTEAF
11	TRBV29-1	NA	SGSGPSYNEQF
12	TRBV4-2	NA	ASSQTGGFDEQF
11	TRBV30	NA	AWKGQGNQPQH
12	TRBV30	NA	AWSGGSYQETQY
12	TRBV7-2	NA	ASSLAAANTEAF
10	TRBV29-1	NA	SGGDSTDTQY
10	TRBV30	few	AWRGRTGELF
10	TRBV30	few	AWSGGWTARS
14	TRBV7-9	NA	ASSLASVAGANVLT
9	TRBV5-6	NA	ASSLQETQY
12	TRBV27	NA	ASSLGQQTYEQY
11	TRBV7-3	few	ASSLSLAGEQF
12	TRBV2	NA	ASSEGRSYYEQY
12	TRBV7-9	NA	ASSFTGGRGEQY
14	TRBV15	NA	ATSSRMGGVENIQY
13	TRBV5-1	NA	ASSRSGAVQETQY
13	TRBV19	few	ASKGRQANTGELF
12	TRBV4-3	NA	ASSQESDLGQQY
9	TRBV1	few	TSTTLAGEY
13	TRBV11-2	few	ASSLVLPPKNIQY
10	TRBV10-3	NA	AINGGTDTQY
12	TRBV4-1	NA	ASSQDTSTDTQY
11	TRBV28	once	ASSGQGRIGYT
10	TRBV30	NA	AWTQAGYEQY
8	TRBV29-1	NA	SVGNYGYT
12	TRBV30	once	AWSVGRATFEQY
12	TRBV30	NA	AWKPQSANYGYT
16	TRBV19	NA	ASSMEGHGTGVQETQY
14	TRBV6-1	NA	ASSGTTRGSTDTQY
11	TRBV29-1	few	SVDRAGANVLT
13	TRBV28	NA	ASSFAEGTPYEQY
12	TRBV30	NA	AWSPGQVYNEQF
13	TRBV6-6	few	ASTPARGGYNEQF
11	TRBV4-3	NA	ASSREGRDTQY
11	TRBV29-1	NA	SVERDRGETQY
10	TRBV7-9	NA	ASSKGPGGYT